These 19 T cell receptor beta chains were sequenced from one sample in a study of CD8+CD57+ T cells in acquired aplastic anemia. Genomic DNA acted as the template from which TCR beta VDJ combination and CDR3 sequence profiling were carried out. TCRdb analysed the reads with MiXCR anew, one entry per CDR3 protein. The sample comprises roughly 420,000 distinct CDR3 sequences, under 80% of which are singletons, and 4% rests with the top ten. Material for sequencing was sorted CD4+, CD8+, or CD8+CD57+ T cells (not recorded which) from PBMCs. Receptors originate from a human donor in good health, serving as a control.

A remark on this clonotype: The DNA is omitted, as the CDR3 cannot be located on it reliably, and the CDR3 follows TCRdb's listing. The chain employs TRBV29-1 and TRBJ2-5. A total of 18 residues make up the CDR3, ends included. Looked up from germline, CDR1 is SQVTM and CDR2 is ANQGSEA. Here the CDR3 reads CSLLENYGYTFGSGTQYF.

This clonotype was observed at least ten times. This rearrangement joins TRBV20-1 to TRBJ2-1; TRBD2 aligns across 12 bases. J was trimmed by 10 bases and V by 5 bases; bases with no gene match: 12. This CDR3 has 15 residues. The V gene's germline CDR1 is DFQATT and CDR2 SNEGSKA (reference sequence). In DNA form, the CDR3 reads TGCAGTGCTTTCTCTAGCGGGGGGGCCACGAAGGAGCAGTTCTTC. Translation gives CSAFSSGGATKEQFF.

This rearrangement joins TRBV18 to TRBJ2-3; TRBD1 might be the D (5 bases). CDR1 and CDR2 from the germline V gene are KGHSH and LQKENI. Trimming removed 0 bases from V and 1 base from J, with 8 bases in between. CDR3 length: 15 amino acids. The DNA of the CDR3 is TGTGCCAGCTCACCACCAGTCAGGGGCACAGATACGCAGTATTTT. It is translated as CASSPPVRGTDTQYF.

A remark on this clonotype: The conserved closing phenylalanine or tryptophan is absent in this CDR3, likely reflecting a read error. The DNA is omitted, as the CDR3 cannot be located on it reliably, and the CDR3 follows TCRdb's listing. V is TRBV7-2 and J is TRBJ1-1; TRBD1 was called by the table and not checked on the DNA. Germline V gene sequence: CDR1 SGHTA, CDR2 FQGNSA. The CDR3 contains 13 residues when both ends are counted. CDR3 in amino acids: CASSPGPGGSPLH.

This clonotype has ten or more counts. This chain uses TRBV20-1 with TRBJ1-2; TRBD1 matches 8 bases. The CDR3 has 14 residues. CDR1 DFQATT and CDR2 SNEGSKA come from the germline V gene (reference sequence). V lost 6 bases and J lost 4; bases outside the gene matches: 10. The chain's CDR3 is CSAKDRVKGYGYTF. Written as DNA, the CDR3 is TGCAGTGCAAAGGACAGGGTAAAAGGCTATGGCTACACCTTC.

A remark on this clonotype: No conserved phenylalanine or tryptophan ends this CDR3, so it is likely a read error. Because the CDR3's place on the DNA is in doubt, the DNA is left out and the CDR3 is given as listed by TCRdb. J is TRBJ2-1 and V is TRBV7-7; TRBD1 is the table's D call, not checked against the DNA. CDR1 SSHAT and CDR2 FNYEAQ come from the germline V gene (reference sequence). The CDR3 is made up of 13 amino acids, end residues included. CDR3 sequence reads: CASRTGQERTPGS.

With regard to this clonotype: At one end, the junction sequence differs from germline, possibly due to a read error. The chain is built from TRBV7-2 and TRBJ1-2; D gene uncertain. Germline V lookup: CDR1 SGHTA, CDR2 FQGNSA. The CDR3 extends over 14 amino acids. The CDR3 sequence is CASSLATAGRNTEF. CDR3 nucleotide sequence: TGTGCCAGCAGCTTAGCGACCGCGGGGAGGAACACTGAATTC.

The genes are TRBV11-2 and TRBJ2-7; D gene ambiguous. V lost 5 bases to trimming and J lost 5 bases, with 13 bases between them. The CDR3 loop spans 13 amino acids. The germline gives CDR1 SGHAT, CDR2 FQNNGV. CDR3 coding DNA: TGTGCCAGCAGCCAAGATCAGCCCCACGAGCAGTACTTC. This encodes CASSQDQPHEQYF.

The rearrangement links TRBV12-3 or TRBV12-4 to TRBJ1-1; D perhaps matches TRBD1 (6 bases). The CDR3 runs 16 residues. The V gene lost 6 bases and the J gene lost 1 base, with 18 bases spanning the gap. The CDR3 is CASSPLRGQSNTEAFF. The CDR3 nucleotides are TGTGCCAGCAGCCCCCTGAGAGGACAGTCGAACACTGAAGCTTTCTTT.

J is TRBJ2-1 and V is TRBV7-3, with a possible D match to TRBD1 (6 bases). CDR3 length: 15 residues. The germline CDR1 and CDR2 sequences are SGHTA and FQGTGA. V was shortened by 2 bases and J by 5 bases, with 13 bases between the two germline ends. This CDR3 reads CASSLGQRVNNEQFF. As DNA, the CDR3 is TGTGCCAGCAGCTTAGGACAGCGAGTTAACAATGAGCAGTTCTTC.

This rearrangement joins TRBV10-3 to TRBJ2-5; 16 nucleotides agree with TRBD2. Germline CDR1 and CDR2: ENHRY and SYGVKD. The CDR3 has 16 residues. Trimming took 11 bases from V and 0 from J; bases not matched to a gene: 6. DNA for the CDR3: TGTGCCTCAGGGACTAGCGGGAGGGAGTACCAAGAGACCCAGTACTTC. This gives the protein CASGTSGREYQETQYF.

For this clonotype: A read error may account for a junction end that differs from germline. V is TRBV24-1 and J is TRBJ1-6; tentatively, D is TRBD1 (5 bases). The CDR3 length is 14 residues. Germline assignment: CDR1 KGHDR and CDR2 SFDVKD. CDR3: CASSTGPLNYRLPF. The CDR3 DNA reads as TGTGCCAGTAGTACAGGACCATTAAACTATCGCCTCCCCTTC.

The genes are TRBV7-9 and TRBJ1-6, with a tentative D call TRBD1 (5 bases). The CDR3 runs to 14 residues. V was cut by 8 bases and J by 10 bases, with 18 bases left in between. CDR1 is SEHNR and CDR2 is FQNEAQ in the germline V gene (reference sequence). The CDR3 bases are TGTGCCAGCTCGGTGGACACAGGAGGGTCACCCCTCCACTTT. The encoded protein is CASSVDTGGSPLHF.

This clonotype showed up just once. The chain uses TRBV12-3 or TRBV12-4 and TRBJ1-3, with TRBD1 matching over 8 bases. The CDR3 is made up of 17 amino acids. With V trimmed by 6 bases and J by 2 bases, 12 bases remained unmatched. CDR3 loop: CASRIYPTGVAGNTIYF. The DNA of the CDR3 is TGTGCCAGCAGGATTTACCCGACAGGGGTGGCTGGAAACACCATATATTTT.

This rearrangement joins TRBV7-9 to TRBJ1-2; tentative D call: TRBD1 (6 bases). Germline V gives CDR1 SEHNR, CDR2 FQNEAQ (reference sequence). Deletions cut 5 bases from V and 11 bases from J, with 27 bases between. This CDR3 is built from 16 residues. The CDR3 region is CASSPEGGRGNTIYTF. The CDR3 DNA sequence: TGTGCCAGCAGCCCCGAAGGGGGGCGGGGAAACACCATATACACCTTC.

As regards this clonotype: The junction and the germline gene differ at one end; a read error may be behind it. The chain combines TRBV5-1 with TRBJ2-3; TRBD2 might be the D (5 bases). CDR3 length: 14 residues. Germline loops: CDR1 SGHRS, CDR2 YFSETQ. The CDR3 protein is CASSVDLSRKAQYF. CDR3 sequence (DNA): TGTGCCAGCAGCGTGGACTTGTCGAGGAAAGCGCAGTATTTT.

The rearrangement joins TRBV24-1 to TRBJ1-1; TRBD1 matches 9 bases. With 3 bases clipped from V and 4 bases from J, the junction kept 5 bases outside the gene matches. The CDR3 has 15 residues. The germline V gene encodes CDR1 KGHDR and CDR2 SFDVKD. The CDR3 sequence is CATSDLGQGSTEAFF. The CDR3 bases are TGTGCCACCAGTGATCTAGGACAGGGGAGCACTGAAGCTTTCTTT.

For the CDR3, the DNA is TGTGCCAGCAGTTCCTCCGGGACAGCCAAAAACCTCTCCTACAATGAGCAGTTCTTC. Translated, it gives CASSSSGTAKNLSYNEQFF. The rearrangement links TRBV25-1 to TRBJ2-1, with 7 nucleotides matching TRBD1. The germline gives CDR1 MGHDK, CDR2 SYGVNS. This CDR3 is built from 19 residues. J gave up 0 bases and V 5 bases, and 16 bases lay outside the gene matches. Using reference TRBV25-1 and TRBJ2-1 for the parts outside the CDR3, the full variable domain is EADIYQTPRYLVIGTGKKITLECSQTMGHDKMYWYQQDPGMELHLIHYSYGVNSTEKGDLSSESTVSRIRTEHFPLTLESARPSHTSQYLCASSSSGTAKNLSYNEQFFGPGTRLTVL.

CDR3 in amino acids: CASSVSGQSTEDLFF. In DNA, the CDR3 is TGTGCCAGCAGCGTTTCAGGACAGAGCACCGAAGATCTGTTTTTT. This chain joins TRBV9 and TRBJ2-2; possibly TRBD1 for D (6 bases). The ends were cut back, 2 bases at V and 14 bases at J, with 22 bases in the middle. CDR3 length: 15 residues. CDR1 and CDR2 from the germline V gene are SGDLS and YYNGEE.